This entry lists 3 T cell receptor beta chains sequenced from one sample in a study of shared T cell receptors in the human thymus. Using immunoSEQ multiplex PCR, the repertoire was profiled, and TCRdb retains in-frame clones only, with some absent. The table includes approximately 580,000 clones, 78% detected once. The sample also formed part of further work on human thymus T cells.

The sequenced sample consisted of thymocytes. The receptors here all came from a boy in the first two years of life with a congenital heart defect.

This sequence joins TRBV19 and TRBJ1-5, with 7 positions matching TRBD1. Germline assignment: CDR1 LNHDA and CDR2 SQIVND (reference sequence). This CDR3 contains 13 residues. Losses at the gene ends were 5 bases for V and 3 bases for J; bases not matched to a gene: 1. Written as DNA, the CDR3 is TGTGCCAGTAGTGGGACAGCCAATCAGCCCCAGCATTTT. Amino acids: CASSGTANQPQHF.

This rearrangement joins TRBV2 to TRBJ2-7; 9 bases fit TRBD2. V was clipped by 3 bases and J by 2 bases; unmatched bases: 11. CDR1 is SNHLY, CDR2 FYNNEI, per germline. The CDR3 contains 17 residues. The CDR3 coding sequence is TGTGCCAGCAGTGAGTTCGGCGGGGGGGTGGGGGCCTACGAGCAGTACTTC. Translating gives CASSEFGGGVGAYEQYF.

On this clone: Other DNA variants within this sample encode the same CDR3. The chain carries TRBV28 and TRBJ2-7, with 9 bases that match TRBD1. Germline-derived CDR1 and CDR2 are MDHEN and SYDVKM. CDR3 length: 13 residues. The trim removed 4 bases at V and 3 bases at J, leaving 1 base unmatched. CDR3 nucleotides: TGTGCCAGCAGTTGGGGACAGGGCTACGAGCAGTACTTC. It encodes CASSWGQGYEQYF.